The source of this T cell receptor beta chain is a study of blood T cell repertoires in COVID-19 (dated by TCRdb to the early 2020s). A note on the overall study: Samples covering the acute and convalescent phases of COVID-19 were provided by collaborators in the United States, Italy and Spain. The material from the prospective study consisted of cDNA or gDNA derived from T cells, B-cell-depleted T cells, or PBMCs. Deeply sampled blood TCRbeta repertoires from subjects exposed to, actively infected with, or recovered from COVID-19 were included in the dataset. The repertoires were released in a freely available public database intended as a resource for research on the immune response to SARS-CoV-2. Samples came from the ongoing ImmuneRACE study (first 160 participants) plus 1,254 subjects from 6 global collaborators. Nearly every sample came with metadata listing a de-identified subject ID, COVID-19 status, age in years and sex. HLA class I and class II types, where available, came from metadata supplied by the sample provider rather than from assay-based typing.

Note on this clone: The specificity of this receptor is unknown. Base qualities are not recorded, but no much larger clone differs from it by a single base.

Each collaborating institution followed its own protocols to collect whole blood in K2EDTA tubes. For TCRbeta analysis, collaborators shipped samples in one of three forms: frozen whole blood, isolated PBMCs, or DNA extracted from either of those sample types. Study-wide findings and limitations: The amount of clinical and demographic metadata varied by source and participant and was provided uncurated.

TCRbeta CDR3 regions were amplified from genomic DNA using the immunoSEQ Assay, a bias-controlled multiplex PCR. The paper's processing steps were these. The number of nucleated cells in each sample was estimated by amplification of reference gene primers within the assay. To quantify the absolute abundance of each unique TCRbeta CDR3 rearrangement, sequence reads were collapsed and filtered. For each sample, productive Simpson clonality was calculated as the square root of Simpson's diversity index over productive rearrangements. Not all clones reach the TCRdb copy of this immuneACCESS table, which keeps in-frame sequences only. Checked studies attribute under half of the gap to unresolved V genes and leave the rest unexplained. D and trimming were read from the DNA, whereas the V and J calls and clone size are those reported in that table. This sample has approximately 81,000 clones in its table, and about 89% of those were observed once. The leading ten clones occupy around 12% of the sample.

This receptor was obtained from a man between 65 and 79 years old with active or convalescent COVID-19. Sequencing was performed on peripheral blood.

The CDR3 has the sequence CASSMVETSTDTQYF. The nucleotides read TGTGCCAGTAGTATGGTAGAAACTAGCACAGATACGCAGTATTTT. The chain is encoded by TRBV19 joined to TRBJ2-3; the D gene is not confidently resolved. CDR1 and CDR2, looked up from the germline V gene (reference sequence), are LNHDA and SQIVND. The CDR3 runs 15 residues from the cysteine to the phenylalanine. Only the CDR3 region is kept as DNA, spanning 45 bases read in frame from base 1. V is shortened by 3 bases, J by 0 bases, and the region joining them spans 10 bases.